This TCR beta chain was documented in a study of vaccination and CD4 T cells after COVID-19. Study in general: The authors exposed cells to overlapping spike peptides derived from SARS-CoV-2, HCoV-NL63, HCoV-OC43 and HCoV-229E.

Sequencing of the DNA from cultured CD4+ T cells was carried out with the Oncomine TCR Beta short-read assay. DNA came from CD4+ T cells after culture. MiXCR was run by TCRdb on the PCR reads, yielding one entry per CDR3 protein. The sample includes 21,000 or so distinct CDR3 sequences, roughly 45% of them seen just once. Study conclusions and caveats: In convalescent patients, 304 of 307 vaccine-specific clones were mono-reactive for SARS-CoV-2 spike.

This clonotype showed up just a few times. Antigen specificity is unknown. Treatment: approximately nine-day PBMC culture with coronavirus spike peptide pools or control peptides (ViraFEST assay). This CDR3 region has 14 residues. Trimming at V came to 6 bases and at J to 6 bases, leaving 5 bases not matched to a gene. Germline V lookup: CDR1 MDHEN, CDR2 SYDVKM. The chain uses TRBV28 and TRBJ1-6; 7 nucleotides align to TRBD1. The receptor comes from a human donor who had recovered from COVID-19. The material sequenced was CD4+ T cells from blood, cultured in vitro. The CDR3 nucleotides are TGTGCCAGCAGCTCACAGGGGTCTAATTCACCCCTCCACTTT. Its protein is CASSSQGSNSPLHF.